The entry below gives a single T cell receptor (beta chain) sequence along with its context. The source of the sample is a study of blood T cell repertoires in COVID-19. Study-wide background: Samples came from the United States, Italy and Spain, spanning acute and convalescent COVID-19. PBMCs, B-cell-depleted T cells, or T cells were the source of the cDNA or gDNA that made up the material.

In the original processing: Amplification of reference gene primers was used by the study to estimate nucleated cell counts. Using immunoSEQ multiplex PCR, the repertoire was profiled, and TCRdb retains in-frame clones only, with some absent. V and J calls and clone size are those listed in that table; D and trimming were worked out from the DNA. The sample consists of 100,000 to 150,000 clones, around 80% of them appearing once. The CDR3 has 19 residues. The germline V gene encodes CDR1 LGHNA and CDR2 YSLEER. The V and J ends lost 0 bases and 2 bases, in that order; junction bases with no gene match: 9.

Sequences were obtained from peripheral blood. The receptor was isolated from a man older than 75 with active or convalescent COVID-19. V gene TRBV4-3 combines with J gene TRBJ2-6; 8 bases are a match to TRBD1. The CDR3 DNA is TGCGCCAGCAGCCAAGATGGTGTGCAGGGGGCGGCTGGGGCCAACGTCCTGACTTTC. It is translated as CASSQDGVQGAAGANVLTF.